This entry features one T cell receptor beta chain sequence. In the authors' workflow: Amplification with reference gene primers provided the estimates of nucleated cell counts. Only in-frame clones appear in the TCRdb table, and some are missing; sequencing was by immunoSEQ multiplex PCR. V and J calls plus clone size are reproduced from that table; the DNA served to infer D and trimming. This table has more than 200,000 clones, more than 75% appearing once. This sample stems from a study of blood T cell repertoires in COVID-19. Looking at the study overall: Acute and convalescent COVID-19 samples came from the United States, Italy and Spain.

Patients in Seattle were enrolled during active infection, then followed longitudinally. Sample: peripheral blood. This TCR was sampled from a woman in her fifties or sixties with COVID-19, enrolled during active disease.

CDR3 DNA sequence: TGTGCCAGCAGCTTGGCCGGGGGAGAAAACTACGAGCAGTACTTC. As protein: CASSLAGGENYEQYF. The chain links TRBV5-4 to TRBJ2-7, with D tentatively TRBD2 (6 bases). The CDR3 length is 15 residues. In germline, CDR1 is SGHNT, CDR2 YYREEE (reference sequence). The V end was cut by 0 bases, the J end by 3 bases, with 13 bases between.